Listed below are T cell receptor beta chains from one sample, sequenced in a study of blood T cells in healthy people across ages. TCRdb reprocessed the 5' RACE reads via MiXCR and lists one record per CDR3 protein. Seen here are about 1 million distinct CDR3 sequences, under 45% observed once, and the top ten hold 15% to 20%. Specimen: blood. These receptors all come from an older woman in good health. The CDR3 runs from the conserved cysteine through the conserved F or W. The order of the fields is D gene, J gene, CDR3 length, clone size, V gene, CDR3 DNA, CDR3 protein. The D gene is left open where the match is weak. A row's size may be missing; if present it is once, few, many or a size class.

NA,TRBJ2-3,13,NA,TRBV7-2,TGTGCCAGCAGCAACGCCTACACAGATACGCAGTATTTT,CASSNAYTDTQYF
NA,TRBJ2-3,15,NA,TRBV20-1,TGCAGTGCTAGCGACCTAGGCGGAAAGGCAGATACGCAGTATTTT,CSASDLGGKADTQYF
TRBD1,TRBJ2-5,11,NA,TRBV20-1,TGCAGTGCTAGAGCGGGACAGCAGCAGTACTTC,CSARAGQQQYF
NA,TRBJ1-4,15,NA,TRBV3-1,TGTGCCAGCAGCCAAGGTGGGAGTTCCAATGAAAAACTGTTTTTT,CASSQGGSSNEKLFF
TRBD2,TRBJ2-7,11,few,TRBV10-3,TGTGCCATCGGGAGCGGGACCGAGCAGTACTTC,CAIGSGTEQYF
TRBD2,TRBJ2-5,13,few,TRBV2,TGTGCCACCGCGGGACTAGCGGGAGAGACCCAGTACTTC,CATAGLAGETQYF
NA,TRBJ2-5,13,once,TRBV9,TGTGCCAGCAGCGCAACTACAGACAATGAGCAGTACTTC,CASSATTDNEQYF
TRBD2,TRBJ2-7,12,many,TRBV5-1,TGCGCCAGCAGAGGGACTAGCTACGAGCAGTACTTC,CASRGTSYEQYF
NA,TRBJ1-5,14,NA,TRBV10-3,TGTGCCATCAGCCAGGAGAGTGGCAATCAGCCCCAGCATTTT,CAISQESGNQPQHF
TRBD2,TRBJ2-3,16,few,TRBV9,TGTGCCAGCAGCCCCCGAGCGGGAGGGCAGGGAGATACGCAGTATTTT,CASSPRAGGQGDTQYF
NA,TRBJ2-1,16,NA,TRBV11-2,TGTGCCAGCAGCTTAATGGAAGGGACGAACTACAATGAGCAGTTCTTC,CASSLMEGTNYNEQFF
NA,TRBJ1-5,15,NA,TRBV2,TGTGCCAGCTCTCAAGGGGGGAGTGGGGATCAGCCCCAGCATTTT,CASSQGGSGDQPQHF
NA,TRBJ2-5,14,few,TRBV27,TGTGCCAGCAGTTTCGCGGGGATGGAAGAGACCCAGTACTTC,CASSFAGMEETQYF
NA,TRBJ2-1,18,few,TRBV9,TGTGCCAGCAGCGCAGAGGACGGCCTAGCCGATACCTACAATGAGCAGTTCTTC,CASSAEDGLADTYNEQFF
NA,TRBJ1-5,13,NA,TRBV28,TGTGCCAGCAGTTTAAGGGAGAATCAGCCCCAGCATTTT,CASSLRENQPQHF
TRBD2,TRBJ2-1,14,few,TRBV9,TGTGCCAGCAGCTTTGGGACTAGCTACGATGAGCAGTTCTTC,CASSFGTSYDEQFF
NA,TRBJ2-1,17,NA,TRBV7-9,TGTGCCAGCAGCTCCAGGGGGATGGGACTACCGCCCAATGAGCAGTTCTTC,CASSSRGMGLPPNEQFF
TRBD1,TRBJ1-2,14,NA,TRBV20-1,TGCAGTGCTAGAGCGAGACAGGGATCGGATGGCTACACCTTC,CSARARQGSDGYTF
NA,TRBJ2-5,15,NA,TRBV5-1,TGCGCCAGCAGCTTATGGGCCGAATCGACGTACGGGCAGTACTTC,CASSLWAESTYGQYF
TRBD2,TRBJ2-7,14,NA,TRBV7-8,TGTGCCAGCAGCTGGCTGGGACTAACCTACGAGCAGTACTTC,CASSWLGLTYEQYF
NA,TRBJ1-2,16,NA,TRBV6-1,TGTGCCAGCAGTGAAGAGGGGGGAATTTCTAACTATGGCTACACCTTC,CASSEEGGISNYGYTF
TRBD1,TRBJ2-1,17,NA,TRBV15,TGTGCCACCAGCAGCCCCAGACAGGGTGGAAAACGAGAGACCCAGTTCTTC,CATSSPRQGGKRETQFF
NA,TRBJ1-2,13,many,TRBV7-2,TGTGCCAGCAGCGAGGGGGGCAACTATGGCTACACCTTC,CASSEGGNYGYTF
TRBD2,TRBJ2-3,15,NA,TRBV11-2,TGTGCCAGCAGCTTACTGATAGCGGGAAGGGATACGCAGTATTTT,CASSLLIAGRDTQYF
NA,TRBJ1-1,16,NA,TRBV5-1,TGCGCCAGCAGCTCCGGACGGACTGGGATGAACACTGAAGCTTTCTTT,CASSSGRTGMNTEAFF
TRBD1,TRBJ2-1,14,NA,TRBV20-1,TGCAGTACGTACGACAGGGGGTCCTACAATGAGCAGTTCTTC,CSTYDRGSYNEQFF
NA,TRBJ2-1,14,NA,TRBV29-1,TGCAGCGTTGAACTCAGCGCCTCCTACAATGAGCAGTTCTTC,CSVELSASYNEQFF
NA,TRBJ2-1,13,few,TRBV6-2/TRBV6-3,TGTGCCAGCAGTAGAAAGGGGTGGAATGAGCAGTTCTTC,CASSRKGWNEQFF
NA,TRBJ1-2,12,once,TRBV29-1,TGCAGCGTTGAGGGACCCTGGAGTGGCTACACCTTC,CSVEGPWSGYTF
NA,TRBJ2-1,17,many,TRBV29-1,TGCAGCGTTGAAGGGGATCGATCGGGAAGAGGTTACAATGAGCAGTTCTTC,CSVEGDRSGRGYNEQFF
NA,TRBJ2-7,13,NA,TRBV2,TGTGCCAGCAGGGAGCGTAGGTTGGACGAGCAGTACTTC,CASRERRLDEQYF
NA,TRBJ2-5,14,few,TRBV13,TGTGCCAGCAGCTTACGGGGGACCAGAGAGACCCAGTACTTC,CASSLRGTRETQYF
TRBD1,TRBJ2-7,14,NA,TRBV9,TGTGCCAGCAGCGCCGGGGACAGCTCCTACGAGCAGTACTTC,CASSAGDSSYEQYF
NA,TRBJ1-2,14,NA,TRBV29-1,TGCAGCGTTGATGATCAGGGGCGGAACTATGGCTACACCTTC,CSVDDQGRNYGYTF
NA,TRBJ2-5,15,few,TRBV4-1,TGCGCCAGCAGCCAAGATTCGGGCCTGAGAGAGACCCAGTACTTC,CASSQDSGLRETQYF
TRBD1,TRBJ2-7,15,NA,TRBV20-1,TGCAGTGCTAGGCCGCCGGGACAGGGGACCTACGAGCAGTACTTC,CSARPPGQGTYEQYF
NA,TRBJ2-1,13,many,TRBV29-1,TGCAGCGTCGAACAGATAGCCTACAATGAGCAGTTCTTC,CSVEQIAYNEQFF
NA,TRBJ1-1,13,once,TRBV13,TGTGCCAGCCTTGGGGGCTTTAGCACTGAAGCTTTCTTT,CASLGGFSTEAFF
TRBD2,TRBJ2-1,16,few,TRBV5-1,TGCGCCAGCAGCACAGAAGGGACTACACTTGGGAATGAGCAGTTCTTC,CASSTEGTTLGNEQFF
NA,TRBJ2-7,11,NA,TRBV20-1,TGCAGTGCTAAAGCGATCTACGAGCAGTACTTC,CSAKAIYEQYF
NA,TRBJ1-4,16,few,TRBV11-2,TGTGCCAGCAGCTCCATGGGGGCGCCGACTAATGAAAAACTGTTTTTT,CASSSMGAPTNEKLFF
NA,TRBJ2-5,14,NA,TRBV7-6,TGTGCCAGCAGCTCCCTCTTGGAGCAAGAGACCCAGTACTTC,CASSSLLEQETQYF
TRBD1,TRBJ1-5,14,NA,TRBV10-3,TGTGCCATCAACCCGACAGGGGGCCATCAGCCCCAGCATTTT,CAINPTGGHQPQHF
NA,TRBJ2-1,16,NA,TRBV4-2,TGTGCCAGCAGCCAAGATTTGGGGTCGGGGTACAATGAGCAGTTCTTC,CASSQDLGSGYNEQFF
NA,TRBJ2-5,14,NA,TRBV3-1,TGTGCCAGCAGCCAAGGCGGGGGCACGGAGACCCAGTACTTC,CASSQGGGTETQYF
NA,TRBJ2-7,15,NA,TRBV7-4,TGTGCCAGCAGCCCGGGACGGCCACCATACCTACGTTCGTACTTC,CASSPGRPPYLRSYF
TRBD1,TRBJ2-1,16,NA,TRBV7-9,TGTGCCAGCAGCCGCCTTGACAGGGGGCTCTACAATGAGCAGTTCTTC,CASSRLDRGLYNEQFF
NA,TRBJ2-1,13,once,TRBV7-9,TGTGCCAGCAGCGTGAACTGGGGGAATGAGCAGTTCTTC,CASSVNWGNEQFF
NA,TRBJ2-7,14,NA,TRBV12-3/TRBV12-4,TGTGCCAGCAGTGCCGGGACGGTTACCTACGAGCAGTACTTC,CASSAGTVTYEQYF
NA,TRBJ2-7,14,few,TRBV12-3/TRBV12-4,TGTGCCAGCAGTTTTTCGTCCCTATGGTACGAGCAGTACTTC,CASSFSSLWYEQYF
NA,TRBJ1-6,14,NA,TRBV7-9,TGTGCCAGCGGCTTTATCACAGACAATTCACCCCTCCACTTT,CASGFITDNSPLHF
NA,TRBJ2-7,14,few,TRBV12-3/TRBV12-4,TGTGCCAGCAGTTTACTGGGTGTGGCCGACGAGCAGTACTTC,CASSLLGVADEQYF
TRBD1,TRBJ1-5,16,NA,TRBV15,TGTGCCACCAGCAGGAGGACAGGAGATAGCAATCAGCCCCAGCATTTT,CATSRRTGDSNQPQHF
TRBD1,TRBJ1-2,15,once,TRBV7-8,TGTGCCAGCAGCGCCCAGACAGGGGGCATGGGAGGCTACACCTTC,CASSAQTGGMGGYTF
NA,TRBJ2-7,13,few,TRBV20-1,TGCAGTGCTGAAGGGGGAAGCTCCTACGAGCAGTACTTC,CSAEGGSSYEQYF